This TCR beta chain comes out of a study of T cell repertoires in cytomegalovirus infection. Study summary: CMV infection together with matching HLA type was indicated by public TCR beta signatures. Study-level findings and limits: The response measured ex vivo was dominated by TCR beta clonotypes (HLA-C-restricted and CMV-specific).

CDR1 is SEHNR and CDR2 is FQNEAQ in the germline V gene (reference sequence). Deletions cut 4 bases from V and 5 bases from J, with 17 bases between. This CDR3 has 15 residues. TCRdb ran MiXCR on the reads and lists one entry per CDR3 protein. The repertoire includes approximately 250,000 distinct CDR3 sequences, roughly 22% of them detected once, and 15% to 20% sits in the top ten. This clonotype turned up a few times. Its target is unknown. This chain uses TRBV7-9 with TRBJ2-5, with D unresolved. This TCR was sampled from a human donor in good health (CMV status not recorded). Some clones in this sample may be carry-over from other donors' samples. Input material: CD8+ T cells from PBMCs. The CDR3 region has the DNA TGTGCCAGCAGCTCCACCCCGAGACTTAAGGAGACCCAGTACTTC. Translation: CASSSTPRLKETQYF. The variable domain in full, completed from reference TRBV7-9 and TRBJ2-5, reads DTGVSQNPRHKITKRGQNVTFRCDPISEHNRLYWYRQTLGQGPEFLTYFQNEAQLEKSRLLSDRFSAERPKGSFSTLEIQRTEQGDSAMYLCASSSTPRLKETQYFGPGTRLLVL.